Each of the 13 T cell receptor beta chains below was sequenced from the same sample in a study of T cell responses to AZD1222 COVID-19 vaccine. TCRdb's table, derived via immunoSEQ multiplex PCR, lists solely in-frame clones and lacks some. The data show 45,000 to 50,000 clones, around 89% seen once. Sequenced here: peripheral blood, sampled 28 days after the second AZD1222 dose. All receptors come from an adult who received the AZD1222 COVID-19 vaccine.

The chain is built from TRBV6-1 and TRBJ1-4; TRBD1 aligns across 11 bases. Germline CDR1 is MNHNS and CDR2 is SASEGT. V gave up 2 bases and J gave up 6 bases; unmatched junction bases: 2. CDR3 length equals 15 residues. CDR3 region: CASSEPGQGDEKLFF. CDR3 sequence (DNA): TGTGCCAGCAGTGAACCGGGACAGGGGGATGAAAAACTGTTTTTT.

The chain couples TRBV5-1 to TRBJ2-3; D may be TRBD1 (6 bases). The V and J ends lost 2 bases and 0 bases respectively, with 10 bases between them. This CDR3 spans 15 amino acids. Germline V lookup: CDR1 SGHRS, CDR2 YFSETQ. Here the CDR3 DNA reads TGCGCCAGCAGCTTACGGACAGCTAGCACAGATACGCAGTATTTT. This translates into CASSLRTASTDTQYF.

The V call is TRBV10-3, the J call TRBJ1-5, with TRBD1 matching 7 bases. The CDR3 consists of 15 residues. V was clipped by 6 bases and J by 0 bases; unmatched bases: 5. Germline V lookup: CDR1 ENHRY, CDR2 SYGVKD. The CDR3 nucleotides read TGTGCCATCAGCGGGCAGGGGGATAGCAATCAGCCCCAGCATTTT. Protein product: CAISGQGDSNQPQHF.

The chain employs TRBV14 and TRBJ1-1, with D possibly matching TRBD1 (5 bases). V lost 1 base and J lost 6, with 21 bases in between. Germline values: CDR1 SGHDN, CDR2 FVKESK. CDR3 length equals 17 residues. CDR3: CASSQAYSTDPFAEAFF. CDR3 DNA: TGTGCCAGCAGCCAAGCCTACTCGACAGATCCCTTCGCTGAAGCTTTCTTT.

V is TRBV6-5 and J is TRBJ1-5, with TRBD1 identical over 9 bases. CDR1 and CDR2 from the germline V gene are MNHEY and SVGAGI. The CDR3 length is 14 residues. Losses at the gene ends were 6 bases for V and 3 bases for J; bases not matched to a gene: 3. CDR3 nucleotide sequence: TGTGCCAGCAGCGGGACAGGGTTCAATCAGCCCCAGCATTTT. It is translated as CASSGTGFNQPQHF.

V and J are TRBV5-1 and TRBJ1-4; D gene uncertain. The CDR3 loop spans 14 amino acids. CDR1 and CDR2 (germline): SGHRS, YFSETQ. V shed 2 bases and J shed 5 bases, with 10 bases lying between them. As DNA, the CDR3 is TGCGCCAGCAGCTTTAAAAGTGGAAATGAAAAACTGTTTTTT. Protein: CASSFKSGNEKLFF.

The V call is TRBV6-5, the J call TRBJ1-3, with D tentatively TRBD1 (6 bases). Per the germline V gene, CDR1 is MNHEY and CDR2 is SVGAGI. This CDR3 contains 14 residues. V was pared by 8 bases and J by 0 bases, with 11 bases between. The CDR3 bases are TGTGCCAGCGGGACACTCACCTCTGGAAACACCATATATTTT. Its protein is CASGTLTSGNTIYF.

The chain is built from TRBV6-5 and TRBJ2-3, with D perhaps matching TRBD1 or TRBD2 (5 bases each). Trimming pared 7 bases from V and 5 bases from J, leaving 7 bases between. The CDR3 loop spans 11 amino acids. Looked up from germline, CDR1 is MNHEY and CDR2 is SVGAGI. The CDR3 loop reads CASMRGDTQYF. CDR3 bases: TGTGCCAGCATGAGGGGAGATACGCAGTATTTT.

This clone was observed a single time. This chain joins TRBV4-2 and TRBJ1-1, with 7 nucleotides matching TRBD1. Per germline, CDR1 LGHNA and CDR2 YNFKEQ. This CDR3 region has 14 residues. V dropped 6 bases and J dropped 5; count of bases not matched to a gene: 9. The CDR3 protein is CASRRTGPGTEAFF. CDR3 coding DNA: TGTGCCAGCAGACGGACAGGCCCGGGGACTGAAGCTTTCTTT.

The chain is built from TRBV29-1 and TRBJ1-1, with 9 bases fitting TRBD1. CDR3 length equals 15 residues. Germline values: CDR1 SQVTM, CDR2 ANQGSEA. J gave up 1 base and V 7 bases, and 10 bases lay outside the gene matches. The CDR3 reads CSARAQGARNTEAFF. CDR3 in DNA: TGCAGCGCTAGGGCACAGGGGGCGCGGAACACTGAAGCTTTCTTT.

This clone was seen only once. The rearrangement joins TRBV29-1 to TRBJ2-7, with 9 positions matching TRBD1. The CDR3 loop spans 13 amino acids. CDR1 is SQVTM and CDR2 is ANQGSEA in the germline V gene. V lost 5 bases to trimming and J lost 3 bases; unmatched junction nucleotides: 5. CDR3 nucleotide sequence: TGCAGCGTTCGGGACAGGGTTAACTACGAGCAGTACTTC. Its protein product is CSVRDRVNYEQYF.

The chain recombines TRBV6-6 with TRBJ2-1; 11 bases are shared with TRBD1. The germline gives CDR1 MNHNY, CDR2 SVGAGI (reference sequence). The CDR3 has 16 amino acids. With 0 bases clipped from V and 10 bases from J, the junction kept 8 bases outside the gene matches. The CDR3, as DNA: TGTGCCAGCAGTTACTCGAGGGACAGGGGGGGACTGGAGCAGTTCTTC. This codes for CASSYSRDRGGLEQFF.

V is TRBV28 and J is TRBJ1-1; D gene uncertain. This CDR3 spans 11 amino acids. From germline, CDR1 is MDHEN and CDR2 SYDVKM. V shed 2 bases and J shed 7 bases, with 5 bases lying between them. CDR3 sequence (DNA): TGTGCCAGCAGTTTAATTAGTGAAGCTTTCTTT. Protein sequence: CASSLISEAFF.